This TCR beta chain originates from a study of T cell responses to AZD1222 COVID-19 vaccine. General study findings and limits: With two AZD1222 doses given, Spike-specific TCR breadth and depth both rose. AZD1222 recipients seropositive at baseline numbered only 6 or 7.

Notes on this clone: What it binds is not known.

Profiled with immunoSEQ multiplex PCR; TCRdb holds only in-frame clones, not every one. In the table there are approximately 110,000 clones, roughly 88% of which are singletons. The sequenced sample was peripheral blood, obtained on day 0 of AZD1222 vaccination. The TCR comes from an adult in good health.

The CDR3 coding sequence is TGTGCCAGCAGCCTCGGGGATAACTATGGCTACACCTTC. It codes for CASSLGDNYGYTF. The chain is built from TRBV3-1 (or the pseudogene TRBV3-2) and TRBJ1-2; D remains unclear. Trimming pared 4 bases from V and 1 base from J, leaving 7 bases between. The CDR3 is made up of 13 amino acids. From germline, CDR1 is LGHDT and CDR2 YNNKEL (reference sequence).